This TCR beta chain was observed in a study of T cells expressing NK-cell markers. Looking at the study overall: Eight donors were sequenced, of whom seven were HCMV-seropositive, while the remaining one was HCMV-seronegative. Study results and caveats: In a few donors, dominant clonotypes made up about 25-60.1% of CD3+CD56-NKG2C+ cells.

A remark on this clonotype: The antigen is unknown.

CDR3 length: 16 residues. No DNA is given; TCRdb re-called the 5' RACE reads and lists each CDR3 protein once. The sample totals roughly 420,000 distinct CDR3 sequences. The TCR comes from a woman aged 18 to 69 in good health. The sequencing input was blood T cells: a sorted CD56 or NKG2C T cell subset, CD4+ or CD8+ T cells, or bulk PBMC T cells (not recorded which). This chain connects TRBV12-3 or TRBV12-4 to TRBJ2-5; TCRdb outputs TRBD2, but without DNA this stays unchecked. The CDR3 reads CASTPAVLAGTETQYF.